This T cell receptor (beta chain) was identified in a study of T cell responses to AZD1222 COVID-19 vaccine. The protocol was immunoSEQ multiplex PCR, while the TCRdb copy is restricted to in-frame clones and leaves out a portion. The sample contains approximately 150,000 clones, approximately 91% of which appear only once. Whole-study results and caveats: Regions 160-218 and 743-854 dominated among vaccine-associated CD4 TCRs spanning spike. Donor demographics were predominantly white British with a female majority; clonal diversity may be underestimated. Sampling that yielded the repertoires occurred only after the peak T cell response.

A note on this clone: What it recognizes is unknown.

The V end was cut by 4 bases, the J end by 3 bases, with 16 bases between. In germline, CDR1 is MNHEY, CDR2 SMNVEV (reference sequence). The CDR3 contains 16 residues. This TCR came from an adult in good health. The source was peripheral blood, collected on day 0 of AZD1222 vaccination. V gene TRBV27 combines with J gene TRBJ1-5; TRBD1 is a possible D gene (5 bases). CDR3 amino acids: CASSSIPRGNNQPQHF. CDR3 coding DNA: TGTGCCAGCAGTTCCATCCCCCGGGGGAACAATCAGCCCCAGCATTTT.